Below are 11 T cell receptor beta chains sequenced from a single sample in a study of blood T cell repertoires in COVID-19. Sequencing was performed with immunoSEQ multiplex PCR; in TCRdb, only in-frame clones are kept and a portion is missing. The sample carries approximately 300,000 clones, approximately 90% recorded once. Source material: peripheral blood. The source is a woman in her fifties or sixties with active or convalescent COVID-19.

This clone was seen a single time. This chain links TRBV3-1 (or the pseudogene TRBV3-2) with TRBJ1-2; no clear D gene. The CDR3 is 15 amino acids. CDR1 is LGHDT and CDR2 is YNNKEL in the germline V gene (reference sequence). The V end was cut by 0 bases, the J end by 1 base, with 9 bases between. The chain's CDR3 is CASSQEQPYNYGYTF. CDR3 nucleotide sequence: TGTGCCAGCAGCCAAGAACAGCCGTATAACTATGGCTACACCTTC.

This chain connects TRBV5-1 to TRBJ2-7; tentatively, D is TRBD2 (7 bases). The V and J ends lost 4 bases and 3 bases respectively, with 17 bases between them. CDR3 length: 15 residues. CDR1 is SGHRS and CDR2 is YFSETQ in the germline V gene. Here the CDR3 DNA reads TGCGCCAGCAGCCCGGTGGCGGGGGCCGACTACGAGCAGTACTTC. Protein sequence: CASSPVAGADYEQYF.

V usage is TRBV27 and J usage is TRBJ2-1, with 7 bases fitting TRBD2. The J segment lost 0 bases and the V segment lost 1 base, leaving 6 bases of the junction unmatched. The CDR3 extends over 17 amino acids. CDR1 is MNHEY, CDR2 SMNVEV, per germline (reference sequence). The CDR3 is CASSLWSGEGSYNEQFF. The CDR3 DNA is TGTGCCAGCAGTTTATGGTCCGGGGAGGGCTCCTACAATGAGCAGTTCTTC.

The chain carries TRBV24-1 and TRBJ2-7; TRBD1 aligns across 9 bases. Trimming removed 5 bases from V and 1 base from J; junction bases left unmatched: 2. The length of the CDR3 is 14 residues. Per germline, CDR1 KGHDR and CDR2 SFDVKD. CDR3 DNA sequence: TGTGCCACCAGTGGGACAGGGGATTCCTACGAGCAGTACTTC. Translating gives CATSGTGDSYEQYF.

This chain connects TRBV5-4 to TRBJ2-3, with a weak D call TRBD2 (7 bases). Germline CDR1 SGHNT, CDR2 YYREEE (reference sequence). V was cut by 1 base and J by 6 bases, with 12 bases left in between. The CDR3 is made up of 14 amino acids. In DNA form, the CDR3 reads TGTGCCAGCAGCTTGAGGGGGGGCGGCGATACGCAGTATTTT. Encoded protein: CASSLRGGGDTQYF.

The chain joins TRBV30 to TRBJ1-6; 9 bases align to TRBD1. The junction had 9 bases not matched to a gene; V was cut back by 5 bases and J by 7 bases. Germline CDR1 and CDR2: GTSNPN and SVGIG (reference sequence). The CDR3 contains 15 residues. CDR3 nucleotide sequence: TGTGCCTGGGCCCTGGGACAGGGTCTGAATTCACCCCTCCACTTT. Translation: CAWALGQGLNSPLHF. The full variable domain, in which reference TRBV30 and TRBJ1-6 provide the parts outside the CDR3, is SQTIHQWPATLVQPVGSPLSLECTVEGTSNPNLYWYRQAAGRGLQLLFYSVGIGQISSEVPQNLSASRPQDRQFILSSKKLLLSDSGFYLCAWALGQGLNSPLHFGNGTRLTVT.

This chain uses TRBV25-1 with TRBJ1-1; D perhaps matches TRBD1 (5 bases). This CDR3 spans 15 amino acids. The ends were cut back, 6 bases at V and 1 base at J, with 15 bases in the middle. CDR1 and CDR2 (germline): MGHDK, SYGVNS. The CDR3 sequence: CASRQTGERNTEAFF. The CDR3 DNA sequence: TGTGCCAGCAGGCAAACGGGGGAGAGGAACACTGAAGCTTTCTTT.

V and J are TRBV10-3 and TRBJ1-2; D might be TRBD1 (5 bases). The CDR3 has 13 amino acids. With 6 bases removed from V and 4 bases from J, the gap between germline ends came to 12 bases. Per germline, CDR1 ENHRY and CDR2 SYGVKD. The CDR3 nucleotides read TGTGCCATCAGCCAAGACAGCCTCTATGGCTACACCTTC. Translated: CAISQDSLYGYTF.

The rearrangement joins TRBV30 to TRBJ1-2; D not certain. This CDR3 is 14 amino acids long. Germline assignment: CDR1 GTSNPN and CDR2 SVGIG (reference sequence). V was clipped by 5 bases and J by 6 bases, with 19 bases between them. CDR3 protein: CAWATGIEADGYTF. As DNA, the CDR3 is TGTGCCTGGGCCACCGGGATAGAGGCGGATGGCTACACCTTC.

This clone was seen a few times. The V and J genes are TRBV4-1 and TRBJ2-7; possibly TRBD2 for D (6 bases). V lost 4 bases and J lost 5, with 21 bases in between. In germline, CDR1 is MGHRA, CDR2 YSYEKL. The CDR3 sequence is 16 residues long. Written as DNA, the CDR3 is TGCGCCAGCAGCCGCATAGATGGGGGGTTAGGGGACGAGCAGTACTTC. This sequence encodes CASSRIDGGLGDEQYF.

The CDR3 here is CASSRSWTGSGTEAFF. CDR3 bases: TGTGCCAGCAGCCGATCATGGACAGGCTCAGGCACTGAAGCTTTCTTT. This chain links TRBV3-1 (or the pseudogene TRBV3-2) with TRBJ1-1, with 7 nucleotides matching TRBD1. Germline assignment: CDR1 LGHDT and CDR2 YNNKEL (reference sequence). V lost 4 bases and J lost 4; bases outside the gene matches: 12. This CDR3 is built from 16 residues.